This T cell receptor (beta chain) was obtained from a study of blood T cell repertoires in COVID-19. Background on the study: Donors in the United States, Italy and Spain gave samples during acute or convalescent COVID-19.

This clone was observed a few times. Method: immunoSEQ multiplex PCR; TCRdb's copy keeps in-frame clones and lacks some. This table has around 180,000 clones, roughly 82% appearing once. The clonotype was recovered from a woman in her thirties who had recovered from COVID-19. The source material was PBMCs or T cells enriched from blood (not recorded which).

The CDR3 spells CASSIRPPTVENIQYF. The CDR3 DNA is TGTGCCAGTAGTATTCGTCCCCCAACAGTTGAAAACATTCAGTACTTC. The chain couples TRBV19 to TRBJ2-4; no clear D gene. The CDR3 has 16 amino acids. Germline loops: CDR1 LNHDA, CDR2 SQIVND (reference sequence). V dropped 3 bases and J dropped 5 bases, with 17 bases sitting between them.